This T cell receptor beta chain was sequenced for a study of molecular identifiers for immune sequencing clone quantification (dated by TCRdb to the late 2010s). Study-level background: For a replicate experiment, the RNA from either 20,000 or 100,000 naive CD8 T cells was divided into five aliquots, and four of those aliquots went on to sequencing. This methods study benchmarked molecular-identifier clustering-based TCR repertoire sequencing (MIDCIRS) and TCR RNA copy counting, using CD8 T cells to do so. Overall study outcomes, separate from this receptor: Naive libraries contained spiked-in Jurkat TCR RNA (10 copies' worth), which is not part of the donor repertoire. When barcode sub-clustering was omitted, TCR diversity was inflated by chimeric consensus sequences, with chimeras reaching as high as 47%. Spiked-in Jurkat TCR RNA equivalent to a single cell was reported to be detectable even among approximately 1 million naive CD8 T cells. Modeling estimated approximately 3 recovered TCR RNA copies per cell, compared with about 10 by digital PCR, which implies roughly 30% capture efficiency. In CMV-specific effector cells, over 97% of molecules were held by clones above 20 RNA copies, whereas under 1% of molecules were held by such clones in naive cells. Highly expanded clone sizes could be underestimated because identical TCR molecules may share a barcode.

On this clonotype itself: Its antigen is currently not known. This may stem from a read error, because a much larger clone lies one nucleotide away.

To prepare the library, PCR was applied. The reads were generated on an Illumina HiSeq 4000. Bulk TCR libraries were prepared as previously described, using TCR primers listed in Table S5. Purification of total RNA was performed with the Qiagen AllPrep DNA/RNA kit. Before analysis, reads from multiple sequencing runs of the same library were pooled. For the original study's pipeline: Reads were retained only if their TCR constant sequence matched exactly, and those retained reads were trimmed to 150 nt and grouped according to their 12-nt molecular barcodes. Within each barcode group, reads were sub-clustered at a 15% Levenshtein threshold, and quality-weighted consensus sequences were built per RNA molecule. Non-functional sequences were excluded, and lower-count sequences lying one edit away from another sequence were also excluded. On the basis of fitting two negative binomial distributions, barcode sub-clusters with fewer than 20% of the maximum read count were discarded. In TCRdb, the public reads were trimmed at Q25 with fastp and aligned with MiXCR, with productive beta chains retained. Identical CDR3 protein sequences are pooled into one entry, listed with their most common genes and DNA. Here the V and J calls rest on TCRdb's processing, not on the authors' analysis. In this sample the table shows around 480,000 distinct CDR3 sequences, about 20% of which occur a single time. Of the sample, under 0.85% is held by the ten largest clones.

From the cysteine through the phenylalanine, the CDR3 covers 14 amino acids. Just the 42-base CDR3 DNA is kept, in frame starting at base 1. CDR1 SGHDN and CDR2 FVKESK were looked up in the germline V gene. V sheds 3 bases and J sheds 3 bases, leaving 11 bases between their ends. Libraries of naive CD8 T cells were built from anywhere between about 17,000 and 1,000,000 sorted cells, with 10%, 30% or 50% of the purified RNA used. Naive CD8 T cells, defined as CD8+CD4-CCR7+CD45RA+, were FACS-sorted into RLT Plus buffer on a BD FACSAria II. To test detection sensitivity, Jurkat RNA equal to under 13 TCR copies was added to samples of about 20,000-1,000,000 naive CD8 T cells. Enrichment of CD8 T cells was done with RosetteSep CD8+ T Cell Enrichment Cocktail plus Ficoll-Paque, and ACK red cell lysis came afterward.

This TCR came from a human donor in good health. Some libraries in this study had Jurkat cell RNA spiked in. The specimen was naive CD8+ T cells from blood, with Jurkat cell RNA spiked in. The cell subset or site label, read with the paper, signifies: FACS-sorted CD8+CD4-CCR7+CD45RA+ naive T cells. The V and J genes are TRBV14 and TRBJ1-1; the D gene is unclear. The CDR3 protein is CASSHPHEYTEAFF. The sequenced DNA is TGTGCCAGCAGCCATCCCCATGAATACACTGAAGCTTTCTTT.